This T cell receptor beta chain stems from a study of T cell responses to AZD1222 COVID-19 vaccine. Assay used: immunoSEQ multiplex PCR; TCRdb lists only in-frame clones, some missing. The table has around 120,000 clones, just over 90% seen once. A remark on this clone: Its antigen is unknown.

Study observations and caveats: Vaccine-associated CD4 TCRs spanned spike, dominant at 160-218 and 743-854. It should be noted that donors were predominantly white British and more often female, and clonal diversity was possibly underestimated. Reportedly, close to half of spike-specific TCRs are directed against unmutated variant regions. Two AZD1222 doses significantly raised spike-specific TCR breadth and depth over controls.

CDR1 SGHDT and CDR2 YYEEEE come from the germline V gene. Trimming removed 4 bases from V and 4 bases from J; junction bases left unmatched: 16. This CDR3 region has 17 residues. The genes are TRBV5-6 and TRBJ1-2, with 7 positions matching TRBD1. The sequences come from peripheral blood, collected 28 days after the second AZD1222 dose. This sequence originates from an adult who received the AZD1222 COVID-19 vaccine. The DNA of the CDR3 is TGTGCCAGCAGCCCCCTCGGACAGGACGAAAATCCCTATGGCTACACCTTC. Amino acids: CASSPLGQDENPYGYTF.